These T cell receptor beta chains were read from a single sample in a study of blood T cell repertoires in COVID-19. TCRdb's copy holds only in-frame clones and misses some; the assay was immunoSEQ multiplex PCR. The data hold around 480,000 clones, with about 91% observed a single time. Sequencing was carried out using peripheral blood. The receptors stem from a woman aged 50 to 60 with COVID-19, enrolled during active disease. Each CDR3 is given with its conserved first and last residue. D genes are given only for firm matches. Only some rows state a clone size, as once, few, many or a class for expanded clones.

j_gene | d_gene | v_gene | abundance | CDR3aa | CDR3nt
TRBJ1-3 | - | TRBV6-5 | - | CASKTGGNTIYF | TGTGCCAGCAAAACAGGGGGAAACACCATATATTTT
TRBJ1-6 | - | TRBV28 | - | CASNPRGDNSPLHF | TGTGCCAGCAATCCCAGAGGAGATAATTCACCCCTCCACTTT
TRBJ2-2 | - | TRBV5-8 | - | CASSLGRGATGELFF | TGTGCCAGCAGCCTAGGAAGGGGCGCAACCGGGGAGCTGTTTTTT
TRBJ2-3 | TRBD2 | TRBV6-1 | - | CASSDLERGGTDTQYF | TGTGCCAGCAGTGACCTGGAGCGGGGGGGCACAGATACGCAGTATTTT
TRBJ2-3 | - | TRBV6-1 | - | CASSEAAGLTDTQYF | TGTGCCAGCAGTGAAGCGGCGGGGTTGACAGATACGCAGTATTTT
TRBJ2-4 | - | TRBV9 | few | CASSDPRSPKNIQYF | TGTGCCAGCAGCGATCCCCGGTCTCCCAAAAACATTCAGTACTTC
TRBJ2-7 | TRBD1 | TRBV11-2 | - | CASSSLTGAYEQYF | TGTGCCAGCAGCTCCCTGACAGGGGCCTACGAGCAGTACTTC
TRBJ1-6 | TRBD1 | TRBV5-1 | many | CASSSRRQGAGSPLHF | TGCGCCAGCAGCTCAAGACGACAGGGGGCTGGCTCACCCCTCCACTTT
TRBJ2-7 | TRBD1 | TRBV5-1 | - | CASSLTARTGKDYEQYF | TGCGCCAGCAGCTTGACCGCCCGGACAGGGAAGGATTACGAGCAGTACTTC
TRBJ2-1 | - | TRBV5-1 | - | CASMRSYNEQFF | TGCGCCAGCATGCGCTCCTACAATGAGCAGTTCTTC
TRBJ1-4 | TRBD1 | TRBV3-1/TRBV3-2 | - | CASSQAVQGMALFF | TGTGCCAGCAGCCAAGCCGTACAGGGGATGGCACTGTTTTTT
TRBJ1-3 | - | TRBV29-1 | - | CSVGAGLAIYF | TGCAGCGTTGGGGCGGGTCTCGCCATATATTTT
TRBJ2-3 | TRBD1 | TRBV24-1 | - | CATSRIGTGGTDTQYF | TGTGCCACCTCCCGAATCGGGACAGGGGGCACAGATACGCAGTATTTT
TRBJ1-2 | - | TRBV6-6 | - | CASIGQPSNYGYTF | TGTGCCAGCATCGGACAGCCCTCTAACTATGGCTACACCTTC
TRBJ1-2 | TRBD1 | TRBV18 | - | CASSPRDREGLSDYTF | TGTGCCAGCTCACCACGCGACAGGGAAGGGCTATCAGACTACACCTTC
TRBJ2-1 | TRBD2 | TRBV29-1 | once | CSVVPGTSSGDEQFF | TGCAGCGTTGTTCCCGGGACTAGCTCGGGAGATGAGCAGTTCTTC
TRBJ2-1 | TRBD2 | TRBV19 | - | CASSKLAGARGSNEQFF | TGTGCCAGTAGTAAACTAGCGGGGGCCCGAGGGAGCAATGAGCAGTTCTTC
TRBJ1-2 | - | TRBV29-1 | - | CSVELGSVGGYTF | TGCAGCGTTGAGTTGGGGAGCGTAGGCGGCTACACCTTC